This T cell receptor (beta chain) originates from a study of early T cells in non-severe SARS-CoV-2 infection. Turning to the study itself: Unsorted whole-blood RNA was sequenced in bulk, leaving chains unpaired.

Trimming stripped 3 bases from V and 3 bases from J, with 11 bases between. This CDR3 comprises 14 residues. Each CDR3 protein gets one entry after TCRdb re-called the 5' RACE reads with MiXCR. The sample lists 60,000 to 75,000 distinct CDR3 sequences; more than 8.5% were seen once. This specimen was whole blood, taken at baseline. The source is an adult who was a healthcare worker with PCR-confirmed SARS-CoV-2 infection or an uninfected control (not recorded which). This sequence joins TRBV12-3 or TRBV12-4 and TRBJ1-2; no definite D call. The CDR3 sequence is CASSFGQTDYGYTF. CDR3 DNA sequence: TGTGCCAGCAGTTTCGGTCAGACCGACTATGGCTACACCTTC.